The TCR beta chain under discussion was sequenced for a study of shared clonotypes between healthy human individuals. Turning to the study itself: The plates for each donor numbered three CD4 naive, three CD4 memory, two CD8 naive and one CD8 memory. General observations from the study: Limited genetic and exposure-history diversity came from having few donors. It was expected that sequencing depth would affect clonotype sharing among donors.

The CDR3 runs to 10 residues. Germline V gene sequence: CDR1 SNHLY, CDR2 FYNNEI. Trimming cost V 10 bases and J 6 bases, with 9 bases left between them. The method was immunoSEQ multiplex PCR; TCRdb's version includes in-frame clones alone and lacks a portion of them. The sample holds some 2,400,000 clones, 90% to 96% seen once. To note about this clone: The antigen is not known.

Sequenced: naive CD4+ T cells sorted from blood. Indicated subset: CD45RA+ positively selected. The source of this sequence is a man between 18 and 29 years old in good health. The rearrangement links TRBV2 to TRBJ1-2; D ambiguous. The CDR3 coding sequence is TGTGCCACCTGGTTGAATGGCTACACCTTC. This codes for CATWLNGYTF.